What follows are 14 T cell receptor beta chains derived from one specimen sequenced in a study of shared clonotypes between healthy human individuals. Sequencing used immunoSEQ multiplex PCR; TCRdb keeps in-frame clones, though not all of them. The table includes roughly 2 million clones, around 95% detected once. Source material: naive CD4+ T cells sorted from blood. As to subset: CD45RA+ positively selected. These TCRs come from a man younger than 30 in good health.

The chain is built from TRBV27 and TRBJ1-6; 8 positions match TRBD1. CDR3 length: 15 amino acids. The junction had 4 bases not matched to a gene; V was cut back by 2 bases and J by 7 bases. Germline loops: CDR1 MNHEY, CDR2 SMNVEV (reference sequence). For the CDR3, the DNA is TGTGCCAGCAGTTTAGGGGACAGGAAGAATTCACCCCTCCACTTT. Translating it yields CASSLGDRKNSPLHF.

The rearrangement uses TRBV9 and TRBJ2-3, with 10 positions matching TRBD2. Per germline, CDR1 SGDLS and CDR2 YYNGEE. The junction had 6 bases not matched to a gene; V was cut back by 2 bases and J by 0 bases. The CDR3 consists of 17 residues. The CDR3 coding sequence is TGTGCCAGCAGCGTTAGTAGCGGGGGGTATAGCACAGATACGCAGTATTTT. It specifies CASSVSSGGYSTDTQYF.

CDR3 sequence reads: CAWTAGSYEQYF. The CDR3 region has the DNA TGTGCCTGGACAGCCGGCTCCTACGAGCAGTACTTC. This chain connects TRBV30 to TRBJ2-7; no definite D call. Germline CDR1 is GTSNPN and CDR2 is SVGIG (reference sequence). This CDR3 is built from 12 residues. V was cut by 4 bases and J by 0 bases, with 7 bases left in between.

Comments on this clone: Other DNA sequences in the sample encode the same CDR3. The chain couples TRBV6-5 to TRBJ2-7, with 9 nucleotides matching TRBD1. V dropped 5 bases and J dropped 5; count of bases not matched to a gene: 4. This CDR3 has 13 amino acids. Germline V lookup: CDR1 MNHEY, CDR2 SVGAGI. The DNA for the CDR3 is TGTGCCAGCAGTAGGGGACAGGGTCACGAGCAGTACTTC. Amino acids: CASSRGQGHEQYF.

The chain joins TRBV9 to TRBJ2-1; 9 bases line up with TRBD2. Losses at the gene ends were 4 bases for V and 9 bases for J; bases not matched to a gene: 14. Germline V gives CDR1 SGDLS, CDR2 YYNGEE. The CDR3 length is 16 residues. The CDR3 spells CASSPLPAAGGREQFF. The CDR3 DNA is TGTGCCAGCAGCCCCCTTCCAGCAGCGGGAGGTCGTGAGCAGTTCTTC.

The genes are TRBV19 and TRBJ1-1; 8 positions agree with TRBD1. The CDR3 contains 14 residues. V lost 6 bases, J lost 10 bases, and 13 bases stayed unmatched. Germline V gene lookup returns CDR1 LNHDA and CDR2 SQIVND (reference sequence). The CDR3 DNA is TGTGCCAGTAGGGGGCTCGACAGGGGAATCGGAGCTTTCTTT. Its translation: CASRGLDRGIGAFF. The complete variable domain, with remaining parts taken from reference TRBV19 and TRBJ1-1, reads DGGITQSPKYLFRKEGQNVTLSCEQNLNHDAMYWYRQDPGQGLRLIYYSQIVNDFQKGDIAEGYSVSREKKESFPLTVTSAQKNPTAFYLCASRGLDRGIGAFFGQGTRLTVV.

The rearrangement joins TRBV11-2 to TRBJ2-7; D unclear. The V end was cut by 5 bases, the J end by 9 bases, with 14 bases between. Germline CDR1 reads SGHAT; CDR2 reads FQNNGV. The CDR3 totals 12 residues. Written as DNA, the CDR3 is TGTGCCAGCAGCCAGGACCCCTTGGGGCAGTACTTC. It specifies CASSQDPLGQYF.

This clone occurred once. This chain joins TRBV28 and TRBJ2-7; no definite D call. There are 13 residues in the CDR3. V lost 5 bases and J lost 1, with 9 bases in between. Germline assignment: CDR1 MDHEN and CDR2 SYDVKM. The DNA for the CDR3 is TGTGCCAGCAGTCCTCATGAATCCTACGAGCAGTACTTC. This translates into CASSPHESYEQYF.

The chain couples TRBV6-5 to TRBJ1-6, with D perhaps TRBD1 (6 bases). The V gene lost 6 bases and the J gene lost 2 bases, with 11 bases spanning the gap. The CDR3 length is 15 residues. Germline V lookup: CDR1 MNHEY, CDR2 SVGAGI. The CDR3 protein is CASSGRGTYNSPLHF. DNA for the CDR3: TGTGCCAGCAGCGGCAGGGGCACCTATAATTCACCCCTCCACTTT.

Turning to this clone: This may arise from a read error, as a much more abundant clone is one base away. The sample contains more than one DNA sequence encoding this CDR3. The chain uses TRBV11-2 and TRBJ1-1; D remains ambiguous. Germline assignment: CDR1 SGHAT and CDR2 FQNNGV. This CDR3 spans 13 amino acids. Trimming shortened V by 1 base and J by 1 base, and 4 bases separated the two germline ends. In DNA, the CDR3 is TGTGCCAGCAGCTTAGCCGGGAACACTGAAGCTTTCTTT. Translating gives CASSLAGNTEAFF.

The CDR3 sequence: CASSSGEGGATNEKLFF. The CDR3 region has the DNA TGTGCCAGCAGCTCCGGGGAGGGAGGTGCAACTAATGAAAAACTGTTTTTT. V and J are TRBV11-2 and TRBJ1-4; D remains ambiguous. The V gene's germline CDR1 is SGHAT and CDR2 FQNNGV. V gave up 4 bases and J gave up 0 bases, with 15 bases separating them. The CDR3 covers 17 residues.

V and J are TRBV5-1 and TRBJ2-5; maybe TRBD1 (6 bases). Trimming took off 1 base at V and 5 bases at J, with 12 bases between the two ends. The germline gives CDR1 SGHRS, CDR2 YFSETQ. The CDR3 spans 14 residues. In nucleotides, the CDR3 is TGCGCCAGCAGCTTGAGGACAGAAGGGGAGACCCAGTACTTC. It is translated as CASSLRTEGETQYF.

This clone is a singleton in its sample. The V gene is TRBV28, the J gene TRBJ2-7; D unclear. Germline assignment: CDR1 MDHEN and CDR2 SYDVKM. The CDR3 spans 13 residues. Between the trimmed V and J ends, which lost 6 bases and 4 bases, there was a span of 13 bases. CDR3 sequence (DNA): TGTGCCAGCAGCGACGCTCTGGGGTACGAGCAGTACTTC. The encoded protein is CASSDALGYEQYF.

This chain joins TRBV6-1 and TRBJ1-5; 7 positions match TRBD1. The CDR3 totals 14 residues. From germline, CDR1 is MNHNS and CDR2 SASEGT. V dropped 4 bases and J dropped 5; count of bases not matched to a gene: 5. The CDR3 coding sequence is TGTGCCAGCAGTGCTGACAGGGCCGATCAGCCCCAGCATTTT. This encodes CASSADRADQPQHF.